The entry below gives a single TCR beta chain sequence along with its context. The antigen is undetermined. The V gene's germline CDR1 is SGHVS and CDR2 FQNEAQ. CDR3 length equals 15 residues. Trimming pared 5 bases from V and 7 bases from J, leaving 15 bases between. The data derive from a study of Graves' ophthalmopathy and Graves' hyperthyroidism. Study in general: If no ophthalmopathy appeared within 18 months of follow-up, hyperthyroidism was termed stable. Study conclusions and caveats: Detected in blood as well were most expanded thyroid clonotypes with frequency above 0.001. Stable hyperthyroidism and ophthalmopathy were told apart by a 13-signature model, which achieved 87.88% sensitivity and 81.08% specificity.

Certain patients, namely those with other autoimmune diseases, uncontrolled infections, pregnancy or lactation, were excluded. Amplified material comprised TCR beta CDR3 regions derived from RNA transcripts. First-round RT-PCR employed HTBI primers, with a second-round multiplex PCR after it. From the multiplex PCR reads, TCRdb called clonotypes with MiXCR, one entry per CDR3 protein. The data contain about 1.2 million distinct CDR3 sequences, roughly 35% of them seen just once; the ten biggest clones take up approximately 12%. The chain couples TRBV7-8 to TRBJ1-6; a weak D match, TRBD1 (5 bases). This clonotype was sampled from an adult man with Graves' hyperthyroidism. What was sequenced was peripheral blood or thyroid tissue (not recorded which). CDR3 sequence reads: CASSRGDRPNSPLHF. The CDR3 region has the DNA TGTGCCAGCAGCAGAGGGGACCGACCGAATTCACCCCTCCACTTT.